The present T cell receptor (beta chain) was sequenced within a study of human T cells and chemical hapten exposure. This CDR3 has 14 amino acids. Trimming took 4 bases from V and 2 from J, leaving 12 bases between them. Germline lookup yields CDR1 LGHNA and CDR2 YNFKEQ. This clonotype was seen repeatedly, ten times or more. The time point is: healthy volunteer bleed at 2 weeks. Whole blood that had not been fractionated was the source of extracted total RNA. A single record per CDR3 protein comes from TCRdb applying MiXCR to the RACE reads. The sample lists about 50,000 distinct CDR3 sequences, 3.5% to 4.5% occurring once.

The sample was whole blood. The chain combines TRBV4-2 with TRBJ2-7; a possible D gene is TRBD2 (6 bases). This clonotype originated in a female donor in good health. Some clones in this sample may be carry-over from other donors' samples. Here the CDR3 DNA reads TGTGCCAGCAGCCGGGGACTTGGAACCTACGAGCAGTACTTC. Protein sequence: CASSRGLGTYEQYF.